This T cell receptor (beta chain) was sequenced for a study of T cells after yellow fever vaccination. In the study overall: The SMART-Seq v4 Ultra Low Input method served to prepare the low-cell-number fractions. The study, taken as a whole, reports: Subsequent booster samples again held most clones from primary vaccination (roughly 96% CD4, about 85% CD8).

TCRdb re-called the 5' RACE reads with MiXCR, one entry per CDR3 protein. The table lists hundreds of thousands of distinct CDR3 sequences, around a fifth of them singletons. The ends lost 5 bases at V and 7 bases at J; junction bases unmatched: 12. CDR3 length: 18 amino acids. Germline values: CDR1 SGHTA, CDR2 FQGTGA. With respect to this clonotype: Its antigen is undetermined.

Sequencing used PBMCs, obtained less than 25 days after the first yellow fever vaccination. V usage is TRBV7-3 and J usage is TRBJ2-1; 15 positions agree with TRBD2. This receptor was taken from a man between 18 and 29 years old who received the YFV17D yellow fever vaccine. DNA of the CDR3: TGTGCCAGCAGCCCGGGGACTAGCGGGGGGTCCGTATTGAATGAGCAGTTCTTC. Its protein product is CASSPGTSGGSVLNEQFF. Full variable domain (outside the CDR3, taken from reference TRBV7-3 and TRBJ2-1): GAGVSQTPSNKVTEKGKYVELRCDPISGHTALYWYRQSLGQGPEFLIYFQGTGAADDSGLPNDRFFAVRPEGSVSTLKIQRTERGDSAVYLCASSPGTSGGSVLNEQFFGPGTRLTVL.